The TCR beta chain under discussion was sequenced for a study of cytomegalovirus exposure and HLA in healthy donors. Concerning this clone itself: What it binds is not known.

Use of 60 Vbeta and 13 Jbeta primers characterized the PCR. The assay was immunoSEQ multiplex PCR, and TCRdb's table has in-frame clones only and misses some. This table has some 180,000 clones, about 90% appearing once. The V and J ends lost 0 bases and 2 bases, in that order; junction bases with no gene match: 4. The germline V gene encodes CDR1 SGHRS and CDR2 YFSETQ. The CDR3 is made up of 15 amino acids. Study outcomes and limitations: Most TCR sequences were uncommon, yet certain public TCRs appeared in many donors.

This clonotype was sampled from a boy younger than 10 in good health and CMV-seronegative. Sequencing was performed on PBMCs. The chain couples TRBV5-1 to TRBJ2-5; the match to TRBD2 covers 7 bases. CDR3 amino acids: CASSLGAAGQETQYF. CDR3 sequence (DNA): TGCGCCAGCAGCTTGGGTGCAGCGGGGCAAGAGACCCAGTACTTC.